The clone carrying this TCR beta chain was found a few times. This record belongs to a study of cytomegalovirus exposure and HLA in healthy donors. The PCR ran on 60 Vbeta and 13 Jbeta primers. This table comes from immunoSEQ multiplex PCR, and its TCRdb copy is limited to in-frame clones, with some not included. This sample has around 130,000 clones, with around 69% found just once. V was cut by 5 bases and J by 5 bases, with 12 bases left in between. Germline CDR1 MNHNS, CDR2 SASEGT. The CDR3 loop spans 13 amino acids. The receptor was derived from a woman between 40 and 55 years old in good health and CMV-seropositive. The sample consisted of PBMCs. This sequence joins TRBV6-1 and TRBJ2-5; possibly TRBD1 for D (5 bases). The CDR3 loop reads CASSSQAGETQYF. The CDR3 DNA follows: TGTGCCAGCAGTTCCCAAGCAGGGGAGACCCAGTACTTC.